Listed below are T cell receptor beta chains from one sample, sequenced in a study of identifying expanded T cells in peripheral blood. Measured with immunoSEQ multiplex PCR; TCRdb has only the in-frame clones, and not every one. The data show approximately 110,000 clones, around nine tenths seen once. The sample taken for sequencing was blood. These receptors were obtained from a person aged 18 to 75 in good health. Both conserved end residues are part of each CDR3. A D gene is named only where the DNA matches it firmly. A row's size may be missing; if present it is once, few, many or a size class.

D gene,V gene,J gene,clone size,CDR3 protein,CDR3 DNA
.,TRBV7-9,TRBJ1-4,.,CASMRSLNEKLFF,TGTGCCAGCATGAGGAGTTTAAATGAAAAACTGTTTTTT
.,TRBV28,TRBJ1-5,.,CASSFRFRIQHF,TGTGCCAGCAGTTTCAGGTTCAGGATCCAGCATTTT
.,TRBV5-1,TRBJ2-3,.,CASSFTGPTDTQYF,TGCGCCAGCAGCTTTACAGGGCCCACAGATACGCAGTATTTT
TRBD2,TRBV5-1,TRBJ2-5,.,CASSWGTSEETQYF,TGCGCCAGCAGCTGGGGGACTAGCGAAGAGACCCAGTACTTC
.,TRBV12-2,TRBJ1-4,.,CASRLVGSPGLNEKLFF,TGTGCAAGTCGCTTAGTCGGGTCCCCGGGACTTAATGAAAAACTGTTTTTT
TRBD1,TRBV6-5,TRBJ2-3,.,CASSRGTGGADTQYF,TGTGCCAGCAGCCGAGGGACAGGGGGAGCAGATACGCAGTATTTT
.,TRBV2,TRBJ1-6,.,CASSEASLHF,TGTGCCAGCAGTGAAGCCTCCCTTCACTTT
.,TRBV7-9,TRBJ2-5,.,CASSLVETQYF,TGTGCCAGCAGCTTAGTGGAGACCCAGTACTTC
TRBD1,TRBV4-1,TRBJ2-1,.,CASMRTGDYNEQFF,TGCGCCAGCATGCGGACAGGGGACTACAATGAGCAGTTCTTC
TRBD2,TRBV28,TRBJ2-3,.,CASAGGDTQYF,TGTGCCAGTGCGGGGGGCGATACGCAGTATTTT
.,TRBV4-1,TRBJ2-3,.,CASSQQVSLSTDTQYF,TGCGCCAGCAGCCAGCAAGTGTCTTTGAGCACAGATACGCAGTATTTT
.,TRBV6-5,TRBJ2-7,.,CASRPLQVSYEQYF,TGTGCCAGCAGACCCCTTCAGGTCTCCTACGAGCAGTACTTC
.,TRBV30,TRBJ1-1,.,CAWSVETRTEAFF,TGTGCCTGGAGTGTAGAGACGAGGACTGAAGCTTTCTTT
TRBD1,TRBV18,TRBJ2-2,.,CASSIGTGVNTGELFF,TGTGCCAGCTCAATCGGGACAGGGGTCAACACCGGGGAGCTGTTTTTT
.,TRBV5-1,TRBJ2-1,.,CASSLADPQLHEQFF,TGCGCCAGCAGCTTGGCTGACCCGCAGTTGCATGAGCAGTTCTTC
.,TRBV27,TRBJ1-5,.,CASSLWPGAPSQHF,TGTGCCAGCAGTTTATGGCCAGGGGCCCCTTCCCAGCATTTT
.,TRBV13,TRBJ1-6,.,CASSSTADSPLHF,TGTGCCAGCAGCTCCACCGCCGATTCACCCCTCCACTTT
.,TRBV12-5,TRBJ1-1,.,CASGLWAGEAFF,TGTGCTAGTGGTTTGTGGGCGGGTGAAGCTTTCTTT
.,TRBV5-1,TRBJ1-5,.,CASSMQGNQPQHF,TGCGCCAGCAGCATGCAGGGCAATCAGCCCCAGCATTTT
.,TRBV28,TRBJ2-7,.,CASSSPPSFWARNEQYF,TGTGCCAGCAGCAGCCCCCCCAGCTTTTGGGCAAGGAACGAGCAGTACTTC
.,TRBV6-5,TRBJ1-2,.,CASSSGPIYGYTF,TGTGCCAGCAGTTCCGGCCCCATATATGGCTACACCTTC
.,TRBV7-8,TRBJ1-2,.,CASSLGRTAMTGGYTF,TGTGCCAGCAGCTTAGGTCGGACAGCGATGACGGGAGGCTACACCTTC
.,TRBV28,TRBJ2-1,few,CASSPVYGGSYNEQFF,TGTGCCAGCAGTCCGGTATATGGTGGGTCCTACAATGAGCAGTTCTTC
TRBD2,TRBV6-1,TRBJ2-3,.,CASSAEGRGTQYF,TGTGCCAGCAGTGCTGAGGGGAGGGGTACGCAGTATTTT
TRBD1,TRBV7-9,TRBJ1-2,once,CASSVTGEGYTF,TGTGCCAGCAGCGTAACAGGGGAAGGCTACACCTTC
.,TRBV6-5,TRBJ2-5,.,CASVSSGETQYF,TGTGCCAGTGTTTCCAGCGGCGAGACCCAGTACTTC
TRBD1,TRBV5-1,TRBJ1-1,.,CASSLGWTGGETEAFF,TGCGCCAGCAGCTTGGGTTGGACAGGGGGGGAAACTGAAGCTTTCTTT
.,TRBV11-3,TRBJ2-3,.,CASSLEETQYF,TGTGCCAGCAGCTTAGAGGAAACGCAGTATTTT
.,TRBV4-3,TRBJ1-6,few,CASSQGRDSPLHF,TGCGCCAGCAGCCAAGGCCGGGATTCACCCCTCCACTTT
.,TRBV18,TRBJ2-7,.,CATGGAYEQYF,TGTGCCACCGGGGGCGCCTACGAGCAGTACTTC
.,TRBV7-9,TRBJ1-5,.,CASSLSNQPQHF,TGTGCCAGCAGCTTATCCAATCAGCCCCAGCATTTT
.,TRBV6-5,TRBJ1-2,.,CASSYFNRAANYGYTF,TGTGCCAGCAGTTACTTCAACAGGGCTGCTAACTATGGCTACACCTTC
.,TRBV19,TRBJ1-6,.,CASTSTGTSSYNSPLHF,TGTGCCAGTACCTCGACTGGGACGAGCTCCTATAATTCACCCCTCCACTTT
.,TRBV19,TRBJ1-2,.,CASSPVSGDGYTF,TGTGCCAGTAGCCCCGTCTCGGGCGATGGCTACACCTTC
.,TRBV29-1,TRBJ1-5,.,CSAGENSNQPQHF,TGCAGCGCGGGGGAGAATAGCAATCAGCCCCAGCATTTT
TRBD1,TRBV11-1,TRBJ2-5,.,CASSLLSRDRGRQETQYF,TGTGCCAGCAGCTTGTTGTCCCGGGACAGGGGGCGCCAAGAGACCCAGTACTTC
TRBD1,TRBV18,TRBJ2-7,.,CASSPRQGSSYEQYF,TGTGCCAGCTCACCCCGACAGGGAAGCTCCTACGAGCAGTACTTC
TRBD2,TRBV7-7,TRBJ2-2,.,CASSLGTSGEWTGELFF,TGTGCCAGCAGCTTAGGGACTAGCGGGGAGTGGACCGGGGAGCTGTTTTTT
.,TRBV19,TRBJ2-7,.,CASSITANSYEQYF,TGTGCCAGTAGTATTACAGCGAACTCCTACGAGCAGTACTTC
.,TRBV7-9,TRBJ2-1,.,CASSLPGTVYNEQFF,TGTGCCAGCAGCTTACCCGGCACTGTCTACAATGAGCAGTTCTTC
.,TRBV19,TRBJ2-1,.,CASSIYNEQFF,TGTGCCAGTAGTATCTACAATGAGCAGTTCTTC
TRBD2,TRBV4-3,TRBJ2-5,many,CASSQERGGQETQYF,TGCGCCAGCAGCCAAGAGCGGGGGGGGCAAGAGACCCAGTACTTC
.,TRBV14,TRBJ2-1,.,CASSLTGTINNEQFF,TGTGCCAGCAGCCTAACCGGGACAATAAACAATGAGCAGTTCTTC
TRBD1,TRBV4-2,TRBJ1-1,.,CASSREQGWVRNEAFF,TGTGCCAGCAGCCGCGAACAGGGGTGGGTCAGGAATGAAGCTTTCTTT
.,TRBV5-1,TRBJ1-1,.,CASSFQGNTEAFF,TGCGCCAGCAGCTTCCAGGGTAACACTGAAGCTTTCTTT
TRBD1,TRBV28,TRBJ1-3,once,CASSLYSGGGNTIYF,TGTGCCAGCAGTTTGTACTCAGGGGGGGGAAACACCATATATTTT
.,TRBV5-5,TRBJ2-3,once,CASSPDRSTQYF,TGTGCCAGCAGCCCGGACCGTTCTACGCAGTATTTT
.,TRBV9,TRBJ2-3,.,CASSVGGDVGTQYF,TGTGCCAGCAGCGTGGGTGGCGATGTCGGTACGCAGTATTTT
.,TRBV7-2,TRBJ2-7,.,CASSLARGPTYEQYF,TGTGCCAGCAGCTTAGCGCGGGGCCCGACCTACGAGCAGTACTTC
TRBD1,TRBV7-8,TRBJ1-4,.,CASSPGGAEKLFF,TGTGCCAGCAGCCCAGGGGGCGCCGAAAAACTGTTTTTT
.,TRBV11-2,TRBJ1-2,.,CASSPGSATF,TGTGCCAGCAGCCCAGGATCGGCAACCTTC
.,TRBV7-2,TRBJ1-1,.,CASSLVPAGMGLNTEAFF,TGTGCCAGCAGCTTAGTACCGGCAGGCATGGGGTTGAACACTGAAGCTTTCTTT
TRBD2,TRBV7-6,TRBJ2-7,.,CASSLGRGGPYEQYF,TGTGCCAGCAGCTTAGGGCGGGGGGGCCCTTACGAGCAGTACTTC
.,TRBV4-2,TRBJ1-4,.,CASSQVGVEEKLFF,TGTGCCAGCAGCCAAGTGGGGGTAGAGGAAAAACTGTTTTTT